The 12 T cell receptor beta chains below all came from one sample that was sequenced in a study of cytomegalovirus exposure and HLA in healthy donors. 60 Vbeta and 13 Jbeta primers were used in PCR. TCRdb's copy holds only in-frame clones and misses some; the assay was immunoSEQ multiplex PCR. The sample holds over 90,000 clones; 60% to 80% are singletons and the top ten take approximately 3.8%. The sequencing input was PBMCs. The receptors were gathered from a man over 45 in good health and CMV-seropositive.

The chain combines TRBV7-6 with TRBJ1-1; D is unresolved. Trimming took 0 bases from V and 0 from J, leaving 8 bases between them. CDR1 and CDR2 from the germline V gene are SGHVS and FNYEAQ. This CDR3 spans 15 amino acids. DNA for the CDR3: TGTGCCAGCAGCTTAGCGGGAGGTATGAACACTGAAGCTTTCTTT. It codes for CASSLAGGMNTEAFF.

The V gene is TRBV27, the J gene TRBJ2-3, with 7 bases that match TRBD1. This CDR3 contains 16 residues. V was pared by 7 bases and J by 0 bases, with 10 bases of the junction left unmatched. Germline V gene lookup returns CDR1 MNHEY and CDR2 SMNVEV (reference sequence). The CDR3 DNA follows: TGTGCCAGCACCCGCGCCGGGACAGCAAGCACAGATACGCAGTATTTT. This translates into CASTRAGTASTDTQYF.

The J gene is TRBJ2-7, the V gene TRBV19; the D gene is possibly TRBD1 (6 bases). V was pared by 3 bases and J by 4 bases, with 13 bases between. The CDR3 has 14 amino acids. Germline CDR1 LNHDA, CDR2 SQIVND (reference sequence). CDR3: CASSMGQGRYEQYF. CDR3 bases: TGTGCCAGTAGTATGGGGCAGGGGCGGTACGAGCAGTACTTC.

The chain uses TRBV19 and TRBJ2-7, with TRBD2 as a possible D gene (6 bases). Germline V gives CDR1 LNHDA, CDR2 SQIVND (reference sequence). CDR3 length: 12 residues. Trimming stripped 3 bases from V and 7 bases from J, with 10 bases between. The DNA of the CDR3 is TGTGCCAGTAGTATTCCAGGGAGGGAGCAGTACTTC. Its translation: CASSIPGREQYF. Complete variable domain (other parts from reference TRBV19 and TRBJ2-7): DGGITQSPKYLFRKEGQNVTLSCEQNLNHDAMYWYRQDPGQGLRLIYYSQIVNDFQKGDIAEGYSVSREKKESFPLTVTSAQKNPTAFYLCASSIPGREQYFGPGTRLTVT.

The V call is TRBV27, the J call TRBJ2-1; 7 nucleotides match TRBD1. Germline CDR1 reads MNHEY; CDR2 reads SMNVEV (reference sequence). The J segment lost 1 base and the V segment lost 6 bases, leaving 21 bases of the junction unmatched. The CDR3 length is 20 residues. The DNA of the CDR3 is TGTGCCAGCAGGGGCCCTCGGGACAGTCTTCTGGTAGAGTCCTACAATGAGCAGTTCTTC. Translating gives CASRGPRDSLLVESYNEQFF.

The chain recombines TRBV5-6 with TRBJ2-7; 7 bases are shared with TRBD2. CDR3 size: 15 residues. V dropped 0 bases and J dropped 7; count of bases not matched to a gene: 10. The V gene's germline CDR1 is SGHDT and CDR2 YYEEEE. In DNA, the CDR3 is TGTGCCAGCAGCTTGGCAGGGTGGGAGGGAGAAGAGCAGTACTTC. Protein: CASSLAGWEGEEQYF. Complete variable domain (other parts from reference TRBV5-6 and TRBJ2-7): DAGVTQSPTHLIKTRGQQVTLRCSPKSGHDTVSWYQQALGQGPQFIFQYYEEEERQRGNFPDRFSGHQFPNYSSELNVNALLLGDSALYLCASSLAGWEGEEQYFGPGTRLTVT.

The chain uses TRBV4-2 and TRBJ2-1, with unresolved D. Per germline, CDR1 LGHNA and CDR2 YNFKEQ. CDR3 length equals 16 residues. With 2 bases removed from V and 5 bases from J, the gap between germline ends came to 16 bases. As DNA, the CDR3 is TGTGCCAGCAGCCAAATCGATTTACTCAAAAACAATGAGCAGTTCTTC. As protein: CASSQIDLLKNNEQFF.

V usage is TRBV19 and J usage is TRBJ2-1; 7 bases are shared with TRBD1. Unmatched junction bases numbered 5, after V lost 7 bases and J lost 2 bases. Germline V lookup: CDR1 LNHDA, CDR2 SQIVND (reference sequence). The CDR3 totals 14 residues. CDR3 in amino acids: CASISTGTYNEQFF. DNA for the CDR3: TGTGCCAGTATCTCGACAGGGACCTACAATGAGCAGTTCTTC.

The chain recombines TRBV5-1 with TRBJ2-5; D gene ambiguous. Trimming removed 7 bases from V and 0 bases from J, with 7 bases in between. CDR3 length: 12 amino acids. Germline lookup yields CDR1 SGHRS and CDR2 YFSETQ. The CDR3 DNA reads as TGCGCCAGCGCTGCGGACCAAGAGACCCAGTACTTC. Amino acid sequence: CASAADQETQYF.

In its sample, this clone was seen a few times. The chain combines TRBV28 with TRBJ2-3; no definite D call. Trimming shortened V by 6 bases and J by 0 bases, and 13 bases separated the two germline ends. There are 15 residues in the CDR3. Germline CDR1 MDHEN, CDR2 SYDVKM. The CDR3 DNA follows: TGTGCCAGCAGCCTAGGTTACGGCAGCACAGATACGCAGTATTTT. This sequence encodes CASSLGYGSTDTQYF.

J is TRBJ2-3 and V is TRBV5-4; the D gene is possibly TRBD1 (6 bases). CDR1 and CDR2 from the germline V gene are SGHNT and YYREEE (reference sequence). This CDR3 comprises 16 residues. Trimming took off 2 bases at V and 1 base at J, with 14 bases between the two ends. Written as DNA, the CDR3 is TGTGCCAGCAGCTTAAAACAGGGATTCGGCACAGATACGCAGTATTTT. This gives the protein CASSLKQGFGTDTQYF.

This clone was detected a few times. The rearrangement links TRBV7-2 to TRBJ2-1; possible D gene TRBD2, 6 bases. The germline V gene has CDR1 SGHTA and CDR2 FQGNSA. This CDR3 is 16 amino acids long. Trimming took 5 bases from V and 7 from J, leaving 21 bases between them. The CDR3 spells CASSRDRDLFANEQFF. The DNA of the CDR3 is TGTGCCAGCAGCCGTGACCGGGACTTGTTCGCAAATGAGCAGTTCTTC.